Shown below are 9 T cell receptor beta chains from a single sample sequenced in a study of cytomegalovirus exposure and HLA in healthy donors. Assay used: immunoSEQ multiplex PCR; TCRdb lists only in-frame clones, some missing. This sample has some 320,000 clones, with around 90% found just once. Source material: PBMCs. The receptors were sampled from a woman in her 30s in good health and CMV-seropositive.

The rearrangement links TRBV6-1 to TRBJ1-2; weak D call: TRBD1 (6 bases). Deletions cut 1 base from V and 1 base from J, with 10 bases between. CDR3 size: 15 residues. Germline assignment: CDR1 MNHNS and CDR2 SASEGT. The CDR3 loop reads CASSEGGGVNYGYTF. CDR3 bases: TGTGCCAGCAGTGAAGGGGGGGGCGTTAACTATGGCTACACCTTC.

The chain uses TRBV7-8 and TRBJ2-2, with D tentatively TRBD2 (6 bases). The CDR3 spans 15 residues. CDR1 and CDR2 (germline): SGHVS, FQNEAQ. The ends were cut back, 0 bases at V and 1 base at J, with 6 bases in the middle. The CDR3 nucleotides are TGTGCCAGCAGCTTAGCGGGAGGGAACACCGGGGAGCTGTTTTTT. Its protein is CASSLAGGNTGELFF.

The rearrangement links TRBV13 to TRBJ2-7; 9 bases match TRBD2. The CDR3 sequence is 14 residues long. From germline, CDR1 is PRHDT and CDR2 FYEKMQ (reference sequence). J gave up 11 bases and V 5 bases, and 13 bases lay outside the gene matches. DNA for the CDR3: TGTGCCAGCAGCCACCAGGTAGCGGGAGAGGCGGAGTACTTC. Translating gives CASSHQVAGEAEYF.

The CDR3 protein is CASSPSGGYYEQYF. As DNA, the CDR3 is TGTGCCAGCAGCCCTAGCGGGGGGTACTACGAGCAGTACTTC. The chain has TRBV7-3 and TRBJ2-7, with 11 positions matching TRBD2. This CDR3 has 14 residues. The germline V gene has CDR1 SGHTA and CDR2 FQGTGA. The V and J ends lost 5 bases and 3 bases, in that order; junction bases with no gene match: 3.

The chain couples TRBV25-1 to TRBJ1-2, with TRBD1 as a possible D gene (6 bases). The germline gives CDR1 MGHDK, CDR2 SYGVNS. This CDR3 comprises 16 residues. V gave up 2 bases and J gave up 6 bases, with 19 bases separating them. CDR3 region: CASSEMSPTQGNGYTF. CDR3 DNA: TGTGCCAGCAGTGAAATGTCCCCCACTCAGGGGAATGGCTACACCTTC.

This sequence joins TRBV6-6 and TRBJ2-1, with D possibly being TRBD2 (6 bases). CDR3 length: 14 amino acids. V shed 2 bases and J shed 8 bases, with 13 bases lying between them. From germline, CDR1 is MNHNY and CDR2 SVGAGI (reference sequence). The CDR3 DNA reads TGTGCCAGCAGTTACGAGTCTAGCGTCGATGAGCAGTTCTTC. Translating gives CASSYESSVDEQFF.

This clone turned up a few times. A read error is likely, as this CDR3 ends without the conserved phenylalanine or tryptophan. The DNA is left out, because the CDR3 cannot be placed on it with certainty; the CDR3 is given as TCRdb lists it. The chain is built from TRBV5-1 and TRBJ1-4; the table's D gene call, TRBD1, was not cross checked with the DNA. From its first to its last residue, the CDR3 has 10 amino acids. Per the germline V gene, CDR1 is SGHRS and CDR2 is YFSETQ. CDR3 loop: CASSLDRDCS.

This clone is a singleton in its sample. This chain connects TRBV7-2 to TRBJ2-1; no firm D call. Trimming pared 2 bases from V and 0 bases from J, leaving 14 bases between. The CDR3 extends over 17 amino acids. Germline loops: CDR1 SGHTA, CDR2 FQGNSA. The chain's CDR3 is CASSLLSERTSYNEQFF. Here the CDR3 DNA reads TGTGCCAGCAGCTTATTGAGCGAACGTACCTCCTACAATGAGCAGTTCTTC.

The genes are TRBV6-5 and TRBJ1-1; no firm D call. The CDR3 is made up of 14 amino acids. Germline V gives CDR1 MNHEY, CDR2 SVGAGI. V was trimmed by 6 bases and J by 0 bases, leaving 11 bases between them. CDR3 region: CASRPIVLNTEAFF. CDR3 in DNA: TGTGCCAGCAGGCCGATAGTCCTGAACACTGAAGCTTTCTTT.